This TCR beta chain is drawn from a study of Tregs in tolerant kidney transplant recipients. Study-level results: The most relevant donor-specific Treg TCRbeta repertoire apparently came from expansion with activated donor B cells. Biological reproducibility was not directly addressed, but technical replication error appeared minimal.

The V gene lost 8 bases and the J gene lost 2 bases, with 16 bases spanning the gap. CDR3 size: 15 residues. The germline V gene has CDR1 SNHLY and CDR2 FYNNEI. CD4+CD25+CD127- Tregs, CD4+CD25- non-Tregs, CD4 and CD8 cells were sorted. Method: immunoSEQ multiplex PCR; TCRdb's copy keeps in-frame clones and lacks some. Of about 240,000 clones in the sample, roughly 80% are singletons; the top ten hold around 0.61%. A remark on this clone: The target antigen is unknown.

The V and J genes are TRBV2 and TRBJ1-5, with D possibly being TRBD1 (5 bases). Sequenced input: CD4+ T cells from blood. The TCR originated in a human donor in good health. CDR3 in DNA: TGTGCCAGCGGGGGGTGGGTTTCGGGCAATCAGCCCCAGCATTTT. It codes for CASGGWVSGNQPQHF.